This is a list of T cell receptor beta chains from one sample in a study of T-cell reconstitution after alpha-beta-depleted transplantation in children. TCRdb itself ran the PCR reads through MiXCR, one entry per CDR3 protein. The sample consists of about 830,000 distinct CDR3 sequences, 15% to 20% of them appearing once. The sample consisted of PBMCs, mostly from graft donor cells, taken 360 days after TCRalphabeta/CD19-depleted stem cell transplant. All receptors derive from a male patient younger than 18 who had a stem cell transplant for acute lymphoblastic leukemia, so the T cells may come from the graft donor. CDR3s include the opening cysteine and the closing phenylalanine or tryptophan. The order of the fields is V gene, clone size, CDR3 length, J gene, CDR3 protein. Expanded clones are given a class, and other clones once, few, many or no size at all.

>TRBV25-1|many|15|TRBJ2-7
CASSELTSGSYEQYF
>TRBV10-1|few|13|TRBJ1-1
CASSEQGPTEAFF
>TRBV27|few|16|TRBJ2-7
CASSLIGQGLSYEQYF
>TRBV25-1|NA|14|TRBJ2-5
CASSELGTEETQYF
>TRBV5-1|NA|14|TRBJ2-7
CASSVAYNSYEQYF
>TRBV18|few|15|TRBJ2-1
CASSPVGEGRYEQFF
>TRBV12-3/TRBV12-4|NA|20|TRBJ2-7
CASSPGWASGRAFESYEQYF
>TRBV27|NA|21|TRBJ2-7
CASSSFPKVSGAGGRGHEQYF
>TRBV7-6|few|14|TRBJ2-3
CASSPDRAPDTQYF
>TRBV14|NA|17|TRBJ2-7
CASSQDWYRGKPYEQYF
>TRBV5-1|NA|14|TRBJ2-1
CASSLYGPPNEQFF
>TRBV5-1|few|14|TRBJ2-3
CASSQDRVVDTQYF
>TRBV5-1|NA|14|TRBJ2-1
CASSLAPGESEQFF
>TRBV29-1|few|20|TRBJ2-1
CSATLPWTNPGRTLYNEQFF
>TRBV20-1|few|16|TRBJ1-6
CSARDRWGGGNSPLHF
>TRBV12-3/TRBV12-4|many|15|TRBJ2-7
CASRSTGGSSYEQYF
>TRBV6-1|few|17|TRBJ2-7
CASSTQAGAGEGYEQYF